The rows below give T cell receptor beta chains drawn from one sample of a study of early T cells in non-severe SARS-CoV-2 infection. TCRdb reprocessed the 5' RACE reads via MiXCR and lists one record per CDR3 protein. The repertoire holds 20,000 to 25,000 distinct CDR3 sequences, 5.3% seen once, with approximately 11% in the top ten. Material: whole blood. Every receptor here comes from an adult who was a healthcare worker with PCR-confirmed SARS-CoV-2 infection or an uninfected control (not recorded which). Each CDR3 is given with its conserved first and last residue. A D gene is named only where the DNA matches it firmly. Size tells how often a clone was seen (once, few, many) or the class of an expanded clone, and some rows leave it out.

clone_size: many; d_call: .; j_call: TRBJ2-2; v_call: TRBV24-1; cdr3_aa: CATSEQAGPGELFF; cdr3_nt: TGTGCCACCAGTGAACAGGCTGGGCCCGGGGAGCTGTTTTTT
clone_size: few; d_call: .; j_call: TRBJ2-7; v_call: TRBV5-5; cdr3_aa: CASSLENDYEQYF; cdr3_nt: TGTGCCAGCAGCTTGGAAAACGATTACGAGCAGTACTTC
clone_size: few; d_call: .; j_call: TRBJ2-1; v_call: TRBV15; cdr3_aa: CATGEGGSSYNEQFF; cdr3_nt: TGTGCCACCGGGGAAGGGGGAAGCTCCTACAATGAGCAGTTCTTC
clone_size: few; d_call: TRBD2; j_call: TRBJ2-2; v_call: TRBV6-2/TRBV6-3; cdr3_aa: CASSYPEASGSDKLFF; cdr3_nt: TGTGCCAGCAGTTACCCCGAAGCTAGCGGGAGTGATAAGCTGTTTTTT
clone_size: many; d_call: TRBD1; j_call: TRBJ2-4; v_call: TRBV5-5; cdr3_aa: CASSSTGVLAKNIQYF; cdr3_nt: TGTGCCAGCAGCTCCACAGGGGTGCTAGCCAAAAACATTCAGTACTTC
clone_size: many; d_call: .; j_call: TRBJ2-2; v_call: TRBV7-3; cdr3_aa: CASSLGEYTGELFF; cdr3_nt: TGTGCCAGCAGCTTGGGGGAGTACACCGGGGAGCTGTTTTTT
clone_size: many; d_call: TRBD2; j_call: TRBJ2-2; v_call: TRBV7-8; cdr3_aa: CASSWTSEGSSPNTGELFF; cdr3_nt: TGTGCCAGCAGCTGGACTAGCGAGGGGAGCTCCCCGAACACCGGGGAGCTGTTTTTT
clone_size: many; d_call: .; j_call: TRBJ2-7; v_call: TRBV11-3; cdr3_aa: CASSLGTGTHEQYF; cdr3_nt: TGTGCCAGCAGCTTAGGTACAGGGACCCACGAGCAGTACTTC
clone_size: .; d_call: .; j_call: TRBJ2-1; v_call: TRBV20-1; cdr3_aa: CSARSSASYNEQFF; cdr3_nt: TGCAGTGCTAGATCTAGCGCGTCCTACAATGAGCAGTTCTTC
clone_size: few; d_call: .; j_call: TRBJ2-7; v_call: TRBV7-9; cdr3_aa: CASAIGGTAYDEQYF; cdr3_nt: TGTGCCAGCGCTATCGGAGGGACCGCTTATGACGAGCAGTACTTC
clone_size: medium-sized; d_call: .; j_call: TRBJ1-3; v_call: TRBV2; cdr3_aa: CASSVESGNTIYF; cdr3_nt: TGTGCCAGCAGTGTGGAATCTGGAAACACCATATATTTT
clone_size: .; d_call: TRBD2; j_call: TRBJ2-4; v_call: TRBV20-1; cdr3_aa: CSARGLAGGPAKNIQYF; cdr3_nt: TGCAGTGCTAGGGGACTAGCGGGAGGGCCGGCCAAAAACATTCAGTACTTC
clone_size: many; d_call: .; j_call: TRBJ2-1; v_call: TRBV7-2; cdr3_aa: CASSLTGVLELNEQFF; cdr3_nt: TGTGCCAGCAGCTTAACGGGAGTACTAGAGTTGAATGAGCAGTTCTTC
clone_size: medium-sized; d_call: .; j_call: TRBJ2-1; v_call: TRBV20-1; cdr3_aa: CSANNNEQFF; cdr3_nt: TGCAGTGCCAACAACAATGAGCAGTTCTTC
clone_size: many; d_call: .; j_call: TRBJ2-1; v_call: TRBV4-2; cdr3_aa: CASSLSTGSGNEQFF; cdr3_nt: TGTGCCAGCAGCCTCTCCACGGGCTCGGGGAATGAGCAGTTCTTC
clone_size: many; d_call: .; j_call: TRBJ1-5; v_call: TRBV7-8; cdr3_aa: CASSHTGSQPQHF; cdr3_nt: TGTGCCAGCAGCCATACGGGGTCTCAGCCCCAGCATTTT
clone_size: many; d_call: TRBD2; j_call: TRBJ2-7; v_call: TRBV20-1; cdr3_aa: CSIPGLAARYEQYF; cdr3_nt: TGCAGTATCCCTGGACTAGCGGCCCGCTACGAGCAGTACTTC
clone_size: many; d_call: TRBD2; j_call: TRBJ2-2; v_call: TRBV5-4; cdr3_aa: CASRRGLQEVAGELFF; cdr3_nt: TGTGCCAGCAGACGGGGACTACAAGAGGTCGCCGGGGAGCTGTTTTTT
clone_size: many; d_call: .; j_call: TRBJ2-2; v_call: TRBV20-1; cdr3_aa: CSASGPTSNTGELFF; cdr3_nt: TGCAGTGCCTCCGGACCTACATCGAACACCGGGGAGCTGTTTTTT
clone_size: many; d_call: .; j_call: TRBJ1-1; v_call: TRBV6-5; cdr3_aa: CATRTGSEAFF; cdr3_nt: TGTGCCACCCGCACTGGATCTGAAGCTTTCTTT
clone_size: .; d_call: TRBD2; j_call: TRBJ2-5; v_call: TRBV7-8; cdr3_aa: CASSPAGTKETQYF; cdr3_nt: TGTGCCAGCAGCCCAGCGGGGACCAAAGAGACCCAGTACTTC
clone_size: many; d_call: .; j_call: TRBJ2-2; v_call: TRBV7-3; cdr3_aa: CASSPGRTNTGELFF; cdr3_nt: TGTGCCAGCAGCCCGGGACGTACGAACACCGGGGAGCTGTTTTTT
clone_size: .; d_call: TRBD2; j_call: TRBJ2-1; v_call: TRBV28; cdr3_aa: CASSLIGLAGSSYNEQFF; cdr3_nt: TGTGCCAGCAGTTTAATTGGGTTAGCGGGGAGCTCCTACAATGAGCAGTTCTTC
clone_size: .; d_call: TRBD2; j_call: TRBJ2-7; v_call: TRBV7-2; cdr3_aa: CASGPPGTSGRGEQYF; cdr3_nt: TGTGCCAGCGGCCCCCCCGGGACTAGCGGGAGAGGCGAGCAGTACTTC
clone_size: many; d_call: .; j_call: TRBJ2-3; v_call: TRBV10-3; cdr3_aa: CAIRPLGADTQYF; cdr3_nt: TGTGCCATCAGGCCTCTGGGGGCGGATACGCAGTATTTT
clone_size: many; d_call: .; j_call: TRBJ1-1; v_call: TRBV5-5; cdr3_aa: CASGGTLNTEAFF; cdr3_nt: TGTGCCAGCGGAGGGACCTTGAACACTGAAGCTTTCTTT
clone_size: .; d_call: TRBD1; j_call: TRBJ2-2; v_call: TRBV2; cdr3_aa: CASRQGASGELFF; cdr3_nt: TGTGCCAGCAGACAGGGGGCCTCCGGGGAGCTGTTTTTT
clone_size: few; d_call: TRBD1; j_call: TRBJ2-3; v_call: TRBV11-3; cdr3_aa: CASSSPAWAGGSDTQYF; cdr3_nt: TGTGCCAGCAGCTCCCCCGCCTGGGCAGGGGGCAGCGATACGCAGTATTTT
clone_size: many; d_call: TRBD1; j_call: TRBJ2-7; v_call: TRBV11-2; cdr3_aa: CASGRQGAYEQYF; cdr3_nt: TGTGCCAGCGGCCGACAGGGGGCCTACGAGCAGTACTTC
clone_size: many; d_call: .; j_call: TRBJ2-4; v_call: TRBV21-1; cdr3_aa: CASSKNGAPGWPVNIQYF; cdr3_nt: TGTGCCAGCAGCAAAAATGGGGCGCCGGGCTGGCCGGTCAACATTCAGTACTTC
clone_size: many; d_call: TRBD1; j_call: TRBJ1-6; v_call: TRBV4-2; cdr3_aa: CASSQDKGQGSSPLHF; cdr3_nt: TGTGCCAGCAGCCAAGACAAGGGACAGGGATCTTCACCCCTCCACTTT
clone_size: .; d_call: TRBD2; j_call: TRBJ2-7; v_call: TRBV6-5; cdr3_aa: CASSPGLACEQYF; cdr3_nt: TGTGCCAGCAGCCCCGGACTAGCCTGCGAGCAGTACTTC
clone_size: many; d_call: .; j_call: TRBJ1-4; v_call: TRBV5-1; cdr3_aa: CASSLATGKEKLFF; cdr3_nt: TGCGCCAGCAGCTTGGCCACGGGGAAGGAAAAACTGTTTTTT
clone_size: .; d_call: .; j_call: TRBJ2-1; v_call: TRBV10-2; cdr3_aa: CASSESAFSITYNEQFF; cdr3_nt: TGCGCCAGCAGTGAGTCTGCGTTCTCTATTACCTACAATGAGCAGTTCTTC
clone_size: many; d_call: TRBD2; j_call: TRBJ2-1; v_call: TRBV24-1; cdr3_aa: CATSDPPSSGSNDEQFF; cdr3_nt: TGTGCCACCAGTGATCCCCCATCTAGCGGGAGTAACGATGAGCAGTTCTTC
clone_size: few; d_call: .; j_call: TRBJ2-1; v_call: TRBV11-2; cdr3_aa: CASSLVLSRNSYNEQFF; cdr3_nt: TGTGCCAGCAGCTTAGTTCTGTCGAGGAACTCCTACAATGAGCAGTTCTTC
clone_size: many; d_call: .; j_call: TRBJ1-2; v_call: TRBV4-3; cdr3_aa: CASSQDSAGEDYGYTF; cdr3_nt: TGCGCCAGCAGCCAAGATTCTGCAGGGGAAGACTATGGCTACACCTTC
clone_size: medium-sized; d_call: .; j_call: TRBJ2-3; v_call: TRBV14; cdr3_aa: CASSQEWSTDTQYF; cdr3_nt: TGTGCCAGCAGCCAAGAATGGAGCACAGATACGCAGTATTTT
clone_size: .; d_call: .; j_call: TRBJ1-6; v_call: TRBV6-6; cdr3_aa: CASSYSYPGSTLFISPLHF; cdr3_nt: TGTGCCAGCAGTTACTCTTATCCAGGGAGTACCCTGTTTATTTCACCCCTCCACTTT
clone_size: many; d_call: .; j_call: TRBJ1-2; v_call: TRBV11-3; cdr3_aa: CASSAVQSSDYGYTF; cdr3_nt: TGTGCCAGCAGCGCCGTCCAATCATCCGACTATGGCTACACCTTC
clone_size: medium-sized; d_call: TRBD2; j_call: TRBJ2-1; v_call: TRBV4-2; cdr3_aa: CASSPRTSGATWDEQFF; cdr3_nt: TGTGCCAGCAGCCCCCGGACTAGCGGGGCCACCTGGGATGAGCAGTTCTTC
clone_size: .; d_call: .; j_call: TRBJ1-1; v_call: TRBV5-4; cdr3_aa: CASSLGTWNPTEAFF; cdr3_nt: TGTGCCAGCAGCTTGGGGACTTGGAACCCCACTGAAGCTTTCTTT